Sequencing of this T cell receptor (beta chain) was carried out in a study of blood T cell repertoires in COVID-19. Study-level background: Samples taken during acute and convalescent COVID-19 were collected in the United States, Italy and Spain.

Germline V gene data show CDR1 as SEHNR and CDR2 as FQNEAQ (reference sequence). The CDR3 is 13 amino acids. V shed 5 bases and J shed 6 bases, with 12 bases lying between them. The table came from immunoSEQ multiplex PCR; TCRdb's copy has only in-frame clones and leaves some out. The table records 120,000 or so clones, around 83% of them present only once. This chain joins TRBV7-9 and TRBJ2-3; a possible D gene is TRBD1 (5 bases). Sequences were obtained from peripheral blood. The clonotype originates from an older man with active or convalescent COVID-19. CDR3 nucleotides: TGTGCCAGCAGCCCCTTAGGGGCCGATACGCAGTATTTT. Translated, it gives CASSPLGADTQYF.